Here is one T cell receptor beta chain with its context. The data were taken from a study of blood T cell repertoires in COVID-19. The wider study: Donors in the United States, Italy and Spain gave samples during acute or convalescent COVID-19. PBMCs, B-cell-depleted T cells, or T cells were the source of the cDNA or gDNA that made up the material.

The CDR3 sequence is 14 residues long. V gave up 2 bases and J gave up 1 base, with 6 bases separating them. Germline V CDR1 and CDR2: MNHNY, SVGAGI (reference sequence). Source study methods: Reference gene primer amplification in the assay estimated nucleated cell counts. Sequencing was performed with immunoSEQ multiplex PCR; in TCRdb, only in-frame clones are kept and a portion is missing. The V and J calls and the clone size are those of that table, but D and trimming were determined from the DNA. The sample lists some 190,000 clones, approximately 80% occurring once. Sequenced material: peripheral blood. This sequence joins TRBV6-6 and TRBJ1-5; D is ambiguous. The TCR originated in a woman between 45 and 65 years old with acute or convalescent COVID-19. The CDR3 reads CASSYRESNQPQHF. The CDR3 region has the DNA TGTGCCAGCAGTTACCGAGAGAGCAATCAGCCCCAGCATTTT.